Listed here are 13 T cell receptor beta chains from one sample, sequenced in a study of CD8 T cells in Susac syndrome. Random-hexamer reverse transcription was applied to roughly 0.45 to 1 ug RNA. One entry per CDR3 protein, called by TCRdb with MiXCR from the immunoSEQ multiplex PCR reads. Of 170,000 or so distinct CDR3 sequences listed, over 90% are singletons. The sequenced sample was CD4+ T cells from PBMCs. The receptors were gathered from a human donor with Susac syndrome.

This clonotype was picked up one time. This rearrangement joins TRBV19 to TRBJ1-4; D uncertain. The CDR3 spans 15 residues. From germline, CDR1 is LNHDA and CDR2 SQIVND (reference sequence). The V gene lost 5 bases and the J gene lost 3 bases, with 13 bases spanning the gap. The CDR3 sequence is CASSPGEEANEKLFF. The CDR3 DNA is TGTGCCAGTAGTCCCGGAGAAGAGGCTAATGAAAAACTGTTTTTT.

The rearrangement links TRBV4-2 to TRBJ2-7; D unresolved. Germline-derived CDR1 and CDR2 are LGHNA and YNFKEQ. V lost 2 bases, J lost 3 bases, and 14 bases lay in between. The CDR3 consists of 15 residues. The CDR3 DNA reads as TGTGCCAGCAGCCAAACGGCCAGCACGGACTACGAGCAGTACTTC. The encoded protein is CASSQTASTDYEQYF.

The V call is TRBV5-1, the J call TRBJ2-4; possibly TRBD1 or TRBD2 for D (5 bases each). Germline CDR1 and CDR2: SGHRS and YFSETQ. The CDR3 is 15 amino acids. Trimming cost V 3 bases and J 11 bases, with 21 bases left between them. Here the CDR3 DNA reads TGCGCCAGCAGCTACACCTCCGGGACGAACGCTCTTCAGTACTTC. This sequence encodes CASSYTSGTNALQYF.

The gene calls are TRBV6-2 or TRBV6-3 and TRBJ2-7, with D perhaps matching TRBD1 (5 bases). The CDR3 is 15 amino acids. CDR1 and CDR2 (germline): MNHEY, SVGEGT. The V gene lost 5 bases and the J gene lost 6 bases, with 20 bases spanning the gap. In DNA, the CDR3 is TGTGCCAGCAGTCGCCATCTCCCAGGGCACGGCGAGCAGTACTTC. Amino acid sequence: CASSRHLPGHGEQYF.

CDR3 residues: CASSPTSGITDTQYF. The CDR3 coding sequence is TGCGCCAGCAGCCCGACTAGCGGGATCACAGATACGCAGTATTTT. The chain employs TRBV5-1 and TRBJ2-3, with 11 positions matching TRBD2. CDR3 size: 15 residues. CDR1 and CDR2 from the germline V gene are SGHRS and YFSETQ. The J segment lost 2 bases and the V segment lost 4 bases, leaving 3 bases of the junction unmatched.

This chain links TRBV5-4 with TRBJ2-7, with D maybe TRBD1 (6 bases). The CDR3 length is 14 residues. In germline, CDR1 is SGHNT, CDR2 YYREEE (reference sequence). Trimming removed 4 bases at V and 5 bases at J, with 16 bases between. In DNA form, the CDR3 reads TGTGCCAGCAGCCGACCGGACAGTCCCAACGAGCAGTACTTC. Protein: CASSRPDSPNEQYF.

V usage is TRBV29-1 and J usage is TRBJ1-5; TRBD1 might be the D (5 bases). In germline, CDR1 is SQVTM, CDR2 ANQGSEA. This CDR3 contains 14 residues. Trimming took off 4 bases at V and 5 bases at J, with 15 bases between the two ends. The CDR3: CSVGSGQGDQPQHF. As DNA, the CDR3 is TGCAGCGTTGGGTCCGGGCAGGGTGATCAGCCCCAGCATTTT.

The chain links TRBV24-1 to TRBJ2-1, with D maybe TRBD2 (5 bases). The V gene lost 0 bases and the J gene lost 2 bases, with 7 bases spanning the gap. Germline lookup yields CDR1 KGHDR and CDR2 SFDVKD. The CDR3 covers 15 residues. DNA for the CDR3: TGTGCCACCAGTGATTTGAGCGGTACCTACAATGAGCAGTTCTTC. As protein: CATSDLSGTYNEQFF.

The chain links TRBV4-2 to TRBJ1-4; the D is unclear. This CDR3 is 16 amino acids long. V gave up 4 bases and J gave up 0 bases, with 12 bases separating them. Germline CDR1 and CDR2: LGHNA and YNFKEQ. The CDR3 region has the DNA TGTGCCAGCAGCCCACTACCGGGAACAACTAATGAAAAACTGTTTTTT. Encoded protein: CASSPLPGTTNEKLFF.

The rearrangement links TRBV3-1 to TRBJ2-7; D unclear. The V and J ends lost 4 bases and 5 bases respectively, with 9 bases between them. Germline V gene data show CDR1 as LGHDT and CDR2 as YNNKEL (reference sequence). The CDR3 runs 12 residues. CDR3 in amino acids: CASSRGLDEQYF. Here the CDR3 DNA reads TGTGCCAGCAGCCGAGGTCTGGACGAGCAGTACTTC.

This clonotype was seen only once. V usage is TRBV13 and J usage is TRBJ1-2; D may be TRBD1 (5 bases). Trimming took 4 bases from V and 5 from J, leaving 23 bases between them. Germline CDR1 and CDR2: PRHDT and FYEKMQ (reference sequence). This CDR3 has 17 amino acids. The CDR3 coding sequence is TGTGCCAGCAGCTCGGGGGGGGTGGGCCAGAGCTCATATGGCTACACCTTC. It translates to CASSSGGVGQSSYGYTF.

CDR3 loop: CASSEGPWGQPQHF. The CDR3 region has the DNA TGTGCCAGCAGTGAGGGCCCGTGGGGTCAGCCCCAGCATTTT. The V and J genes are TRBV2 and TRBJ1-5; D unresolved. The CDR3 has 14 amino acids. Trimming took 3 bases from V and 6 from J, leaving 12 bases between them. Germline V gene data show CDR1 as SNHLY and CDR2 as FYNNEI.

This chain links TRBV20-1 with TRBJ1-2; 7 bases match TRBD1. Germline loops: CDR1 DFQATT, CDR2 SNEGSKA (reference sequence). The ends lost 6 bases at V and 0 bases at J; junction bases unmatched: 10. CDR3 length: 15 residues. The CDR3 DNA follows: TGCAGTGCGCCTCAGACAGGGTTAGCTAACTATGGCTACACCTTC. This translates into CSAPQTGLANYGYTF.